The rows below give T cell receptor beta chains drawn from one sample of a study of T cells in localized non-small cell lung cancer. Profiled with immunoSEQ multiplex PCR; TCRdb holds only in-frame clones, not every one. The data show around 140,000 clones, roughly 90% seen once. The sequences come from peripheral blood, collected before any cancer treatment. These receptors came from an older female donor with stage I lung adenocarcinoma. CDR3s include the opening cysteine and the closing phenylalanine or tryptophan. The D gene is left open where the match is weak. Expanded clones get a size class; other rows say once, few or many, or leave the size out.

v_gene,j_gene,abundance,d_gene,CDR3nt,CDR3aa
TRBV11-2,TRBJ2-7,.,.,TGTGCCAGCAGCGCGAGTAGGACAGAGCAGTACTTC,CASSASRTEQYF
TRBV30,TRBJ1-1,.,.,TGTGCCGGGGGGCAGATGAACACTGAAGCTTTCTTT,CAGGQMNTEAFF
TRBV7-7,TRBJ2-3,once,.,TGTGCCAGCAGCTTAGGACTGAGCACAGATACGCAGTATTTT,CASSLGLSTDTQYF
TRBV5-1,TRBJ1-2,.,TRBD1,TGCGCCAGCAGCCCAGGGGGGGTCTATGGCTACACCTTC,CASSPGGVYGYTF
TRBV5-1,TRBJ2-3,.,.,TGCGCCAGCGGAATGGACAGATCTAGCACAGATACGCAGTATTTT,CASGMDRSSTDTQYF
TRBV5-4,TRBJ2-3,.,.,TGTGCCAGCAGCTTACGTTCCCAAATGACAGATACGCAGTATTTT,CASSLRSQMTDTQYF
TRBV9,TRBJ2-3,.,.,TGTGCCAGCAGCGTAGACGATACGCAGTATTTT,CASSVDDTQYF
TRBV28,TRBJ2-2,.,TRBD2,TGTGCCAGCAGCGTGGTGGGACTAGCGGGAGTGGCCGGGGAGCTGTTTTTT,CASSVVGLAGVAGELFF
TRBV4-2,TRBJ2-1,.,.,TGTGCCAGCAGCCCCAGGGTCCCTGCGGATGAGCAGTTCTTC,CASSPRVPADEQFF
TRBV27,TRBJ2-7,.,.,TGTGCCAGCAGTTTACACGGGAGTCAAGCGCAGTACTTC,CASSLHGSQAQYF
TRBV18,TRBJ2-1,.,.,TGTGCCAGCTCACCACCGGATCGGAATGAGCAGTTCTTC,CASSPPDRNEQFF
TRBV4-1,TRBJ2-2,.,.,TGCGCCAGCAGCCGCCCCCGTCAGGGGGAGCTGTTTTTT,CASSRPRQGELFF
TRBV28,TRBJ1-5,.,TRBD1,TGTGCCAGCAGTTTAGGGGACAGGGCGCCTCCCCCCCAGCATTTT,CASSLGDRAPPPQHF
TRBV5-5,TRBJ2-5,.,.,TGTGCCAGCAGCTTCGGGCTGGGTGAGACCCAGTACTTC,CASSFGLGETQYF
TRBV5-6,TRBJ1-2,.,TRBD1,TGTGCCAGCACCCTAGTAGGACAGGGCTATGGCTACACCTTC,CASTLVGQGYGYTF
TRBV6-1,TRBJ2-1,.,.,TGTGCCAGCAGTGCCGGGACGACCAATGAGCAGTTCTTC,CASSAGTTNEQFF
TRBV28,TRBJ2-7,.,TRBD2,TGTGCCAGCAGTTTCCAAAACTGGAGCGGGAGGGACGAGCAGTACTTC,CASSFQNWSGRDEQYF
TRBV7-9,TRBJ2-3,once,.,TGTGCCAGCAGCTTACTAGCTGGAGATACGCAGTATTTT,CASSLLAGDTQYF
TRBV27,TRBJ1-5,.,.,TGTGCCAGCAGTTGGCGGGTAGGGAATCAGCCCCAGCATTTT,CASSWRVGNQPQHF
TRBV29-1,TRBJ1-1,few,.,TGCAGCGTTGAACGGACAGCGAACACTGAAGCTTTCTTT,CSVERTANTEAFF
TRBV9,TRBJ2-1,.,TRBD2,TGTGCCAGCAGCGTAGCACAGGGACTAGCGGGAGGTAGGGGATACAATGAGCAGTTCTTC,CASSVAQGLAGGRGYNEQFF
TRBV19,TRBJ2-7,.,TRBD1,TGTGCCAGTAGTGGCCGGGACAGGGTTTCGGGTTACGAGCAGTACTTC,CASSGRDRVSGYEQYF
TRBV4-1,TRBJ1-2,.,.,TGCGCCAGCAGCCAAGAAGGGTCCGTCTATGGCTACACCTTC,CASSQEGSVYGYTF
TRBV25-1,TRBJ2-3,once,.,TGTGCCAGCAGTGCTAGCACAGATACGCAGTATTTT,CASSASTDTQYF
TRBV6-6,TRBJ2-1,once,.,TGTGCCAGCAGTTACTCAACGGCGGGATATTACAATGAGCAGTTCTTC,CASSYSTAGYYNEQFF
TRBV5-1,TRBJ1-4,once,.,TGCGCCAGCAGCCTAACAGGCGATGAAAAACTGTTTTTT,CASSLTGDEKLFF
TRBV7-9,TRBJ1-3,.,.,TGTGCCAGCAGCTTAGTAGGACCGGCTGTTGGAAACACCATATATTTT,CASSLVGPAVGNTIYF
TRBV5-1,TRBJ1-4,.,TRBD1,TGCGCCAGCAGCCTGATGACAGGGTCTAATGAAAAACTGTTTTTT,CASSLMTGSNEKLFF
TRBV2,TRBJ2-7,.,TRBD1,TGTGCCAGCAGTGAAGGGGACAGGGGATACGACGAGCAGTACTTC,CASSEGDRGYDEQYF
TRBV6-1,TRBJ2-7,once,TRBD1,TGTGCCAGCAGCACTGACAGGGTCAGTTACTACGAGCAGTACTTC,CASSTDRVSYYEQYF
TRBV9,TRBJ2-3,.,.,TGTGCCAGCAGCGTAGTCGGCGGGACAATGGGAGATACGCAGTATTTT,CASSVVGGTMGDTQYF
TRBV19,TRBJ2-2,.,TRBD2,TGTGCCAGTAGTATAAGGAGCGGGAGAGGCACCGGGGAGCTGTTTTTT,CASSIRSGRGTGELFF
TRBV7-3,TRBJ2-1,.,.,TGTGCCAGCAGCTTTCTGGGGGGACGAGACAATGAGCAGTTCTTC,CASSFLGGRDNEQFF
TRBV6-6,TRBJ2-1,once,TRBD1,TGTGCCAGCAGGCTATGGGACAGTCACAATGAGCAGTTCTTC,CASRLWDSHNEQFF
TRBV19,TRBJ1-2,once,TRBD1,TGTGCCAGTAGTACGACAGGGTCCTATGGCTACACCTTC,CASSTTGSYGYTF
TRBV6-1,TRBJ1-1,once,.,TGTGCCAGCAGTGCTGGGGGAGGGACTGAAGCTTTCTTT,CASSAGGGTEAFF
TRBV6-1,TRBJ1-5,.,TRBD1,TGTGCCAGCAGTACCGGGACAGGGTGGAATCAGCCCCAGCATTTT,CASSTGTGWNQPQHF
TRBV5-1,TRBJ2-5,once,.,TGCGCCAGCAGTTCCCTCTCCGGGAACCAAGAGACCCAGTACTTC,CASSSLSGNQETQYF
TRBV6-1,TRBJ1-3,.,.,TGTGCCAGCACCTTGGGCCCTGGAAACACCATATATTTT,CASTLGPGNTIYF
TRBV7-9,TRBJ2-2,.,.,TGTGCCAGCAGCCGGACACCAGCCACCGGGGAGCTGTTTTTT,CASSRTPATGELFF
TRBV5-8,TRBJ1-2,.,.,TGTGCCAGCAGCTTTAGATCTGGGGGCGGTGGCTACACCTTC,CASSFRSGGGGYTF
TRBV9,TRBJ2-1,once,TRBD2,TGTGCCAGCAGCACCCAAGCGGGAGGGCCTTACAATGAGCAGTTCTTC,CASSTQAGGPYNEQFF
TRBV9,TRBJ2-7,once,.,TGTGCCAGCAGCGTAGACCCCAGACCAAGCTCCTACGAGCAGTACTTC,CASSVDPRPSSYEQYF
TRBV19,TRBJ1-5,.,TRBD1,TGTGCCAGTAGGCTAACAGGGGGCTATCAGCCCCAGCATTTT,CASRLTGGYQPQHF
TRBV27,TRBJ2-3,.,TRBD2,TGTGCCAGCAGTTTATCGGCGGGAGGACCAGATACGCAGTATTTT,CASSLSAGGPDTQYF
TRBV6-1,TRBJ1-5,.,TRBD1,TGTGCCAGCAGAGCGACAGGGGGGAGCAATCAGCCCCAGCATTTT,CASRATGGSNQPQHF
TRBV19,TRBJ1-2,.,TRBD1,TGTGCCAGTAGTATCGGCAGGGGGTATGGCTACACCTTC,CASSIGRGYGYTF
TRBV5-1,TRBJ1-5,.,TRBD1,TGCGCCAGCAGCTTGGGGGACAGGGAGGTGCAGCCCCAGCATTTT,CASSLGDREVQPQHF
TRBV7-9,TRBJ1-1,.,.,TGTGCCAGCAGCCCTGACAAAGGGACCACTGAAGCTTTCTTT,CASSPDKGTTEAFF
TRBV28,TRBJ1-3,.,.,TGTGCCAGCAGTTTAGGGGGGAGCTCTGGAAACACCATATATTTT,CASSLGGSSGNTIYF
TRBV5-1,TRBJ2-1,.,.,TGCGCCAGCAGCTTGGGATTTTACAATGAGCAGTTCTTC,CASSLGFYNEQFF
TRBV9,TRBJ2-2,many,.,TGTGCCAGCAGCGTAGAGGTAATCGGGGAGCTGTTTTTT,CASSVEVIGELFF
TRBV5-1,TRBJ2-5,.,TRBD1,TGCGCCAGCGTCAGGAGCCTCGGGACAGAAGAGACCCAGTACTTC,CASVRSLGTEETQYF